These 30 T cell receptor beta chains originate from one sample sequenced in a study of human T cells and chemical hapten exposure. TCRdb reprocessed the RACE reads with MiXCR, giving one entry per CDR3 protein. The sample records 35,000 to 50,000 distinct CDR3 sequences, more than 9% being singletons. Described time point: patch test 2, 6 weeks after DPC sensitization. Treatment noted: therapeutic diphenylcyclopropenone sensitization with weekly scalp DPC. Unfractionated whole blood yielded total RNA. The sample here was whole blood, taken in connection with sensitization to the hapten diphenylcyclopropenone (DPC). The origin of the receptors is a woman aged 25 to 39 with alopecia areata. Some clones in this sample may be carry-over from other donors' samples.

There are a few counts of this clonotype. The CDR3 region has the DNA TGTGCCAGCAGTTTAAGGAATTCACCCCTCCACTTT. This codes for CASSLRNSPLHF. V gene TRBV27 combines with J gene TRBJ1-6; D is ambiguous. This CDR3 region has 12 residues. The V gene's germline CDR1 is MNHEY and CDR2 SMNVEV (reference sequence). The ends were cut back, 2 bases at V and 7 bases at J, with 3 bases in the middle.

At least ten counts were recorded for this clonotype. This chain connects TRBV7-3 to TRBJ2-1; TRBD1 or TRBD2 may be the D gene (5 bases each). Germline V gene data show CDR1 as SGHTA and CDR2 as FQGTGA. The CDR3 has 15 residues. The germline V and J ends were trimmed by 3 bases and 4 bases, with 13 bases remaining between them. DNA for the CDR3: TGTGCCAGCAGCTTCTCCGGGACGACATACAATGAGCAGTTCTTC. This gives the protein CASSFSGTTYNEQFF.

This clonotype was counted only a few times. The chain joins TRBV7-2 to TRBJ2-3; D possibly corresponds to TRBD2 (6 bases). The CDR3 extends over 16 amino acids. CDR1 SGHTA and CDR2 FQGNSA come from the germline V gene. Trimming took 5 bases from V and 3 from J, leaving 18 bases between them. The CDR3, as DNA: TGTGCCAGCAGCCCGGGCGGCGGGGCGCAAACAGATACGCAGTATTTT. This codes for CASSPGGGAQTDTQYF.

CDR3 sequence (DNA): TGTGCCAGCAGTCGACAGGCGAATTCACCCCTCCACTTT. This translates into CASSRQANSPLHF. V and J are TRBV6-2 or TRBV6-3 and TRBJ1-6, with D maybe TRBD1 (6 bases). CDR1 and CDR2 (germline): MNHEY, SVGEGT. V gave up 5 bases and J gave up 7 bases, with 9 bases separating them. This CDR3 has 13 residues.

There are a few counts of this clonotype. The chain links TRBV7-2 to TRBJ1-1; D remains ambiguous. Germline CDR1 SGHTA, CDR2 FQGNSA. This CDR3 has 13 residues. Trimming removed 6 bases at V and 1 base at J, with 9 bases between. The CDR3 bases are TGTGCCAGCAGTAGGGTTTGGAACACTGAAGCTTTCTTT. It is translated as CASSRVWNTEAFF.

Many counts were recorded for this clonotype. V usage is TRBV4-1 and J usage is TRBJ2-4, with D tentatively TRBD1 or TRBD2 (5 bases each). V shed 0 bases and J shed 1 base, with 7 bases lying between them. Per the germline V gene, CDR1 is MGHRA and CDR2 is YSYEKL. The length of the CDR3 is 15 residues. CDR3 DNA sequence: TGCGCCAGCAGCCAAGACCGGGGCGCCAAAAACATTCAGTACTTC. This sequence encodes CASSQDRGAKNIQYF.

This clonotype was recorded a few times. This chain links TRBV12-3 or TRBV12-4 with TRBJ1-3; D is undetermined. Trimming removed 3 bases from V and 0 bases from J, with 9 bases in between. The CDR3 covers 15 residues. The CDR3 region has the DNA TGTGCCAGCAGTTTCCAGACCTTCTCTGGAAACACCATATATTTT. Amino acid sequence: CASSFQTFSGNTIYF.

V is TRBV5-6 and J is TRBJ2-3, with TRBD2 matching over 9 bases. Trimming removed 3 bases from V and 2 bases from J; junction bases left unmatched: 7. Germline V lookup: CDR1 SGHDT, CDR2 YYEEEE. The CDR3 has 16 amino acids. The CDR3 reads CASSSLAGLLTDTQYF. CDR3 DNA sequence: TGTGCCAGCAGCTCCCTAGCGGGGTTACTCACAGATACGCAGTATTTT. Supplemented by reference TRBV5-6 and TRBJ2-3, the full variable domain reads DAGVTQSPTHLIKTRGQQVTLRCSPKSGHDTVSWYQQALGQGPQFIFQYYEEEERQRGNFPDRFSGHQFPNYSSELNVNALLLGDSALYLCASSSLAGLLTDTQYFGPGTRLTVL.

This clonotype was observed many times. The CDR3 DNA reads as TGCAGTGCTAAAACCGCAGGGGAGTACGAGCAGTACTTC. It translates to CSAKTAGEYEQYF. This chain connects TRBV20-1 to TRBJ2-7, with D possibly matching TRBD1 (6 bases). V lost 4 bases and J lost 4, with 14 bases in between. This CDR3 is 13 amino acids long. Germline CDR1 DFQATT, CDR2 SNEGSKA (reference sequence).

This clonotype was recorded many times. CDR3 loop: CASTPSGRGHEQYF. The CDR3 DNA is TGTGCCAGCACCCCCAGTGGCAGGGGCCACGAGCAGTACTTC. The chain couples TRBV2 to TRBJ2-7; D is perhaps TRBD1 (6 bases). CDR3 size: 14 residues. V lost 7 bases to trimming and J lost 5 bases, with 18 bases between them. The germline gives CDR1 SNHLY, CDR2 FYNNEI.

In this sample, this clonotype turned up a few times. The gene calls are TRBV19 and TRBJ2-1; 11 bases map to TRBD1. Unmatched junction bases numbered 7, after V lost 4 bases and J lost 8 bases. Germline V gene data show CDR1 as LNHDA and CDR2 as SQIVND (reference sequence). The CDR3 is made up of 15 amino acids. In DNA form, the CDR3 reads TGTGCCAGTAGTACCAGGACAGGGGGCAAGGATGAGCAGTTCTTC. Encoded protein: CASSTRTGGKDEQFF.

CDR3 sequence: CASRLAGANTGELFF. The CDR3 bases are TGTGCCAGCAGGCTAGCGGGAGCGAACACCGGGGAGCTGTTTTTT. V and J are TRBV6-5 and TRBJ2-2; 10 bases align to TRBD2. This CDR3 has 15 residues. Trimming removed 6 bases from V and 0 bases from J; junction bases left unmatched: 1. In germline, CDR1 is MNHEY, CDR2 SVGAGI.

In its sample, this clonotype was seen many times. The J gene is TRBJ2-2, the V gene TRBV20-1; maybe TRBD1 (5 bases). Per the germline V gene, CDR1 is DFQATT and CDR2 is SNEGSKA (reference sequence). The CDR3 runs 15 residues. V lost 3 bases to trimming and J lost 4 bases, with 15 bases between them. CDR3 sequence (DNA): TGCAGTGCTAGCAGGGTCAGTGCTCCCACCGGGGAGCTGTTTTTT. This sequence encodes CSASRVSAPTGELFF.

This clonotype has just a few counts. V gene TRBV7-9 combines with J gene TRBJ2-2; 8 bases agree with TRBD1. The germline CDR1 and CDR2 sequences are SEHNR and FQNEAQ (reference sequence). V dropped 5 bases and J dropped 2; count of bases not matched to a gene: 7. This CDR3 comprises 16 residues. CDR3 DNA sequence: TGTGCCAGCAGCCCAATGACAGGGGCAAACACCGGGGAGCTGTTTTTT. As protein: CASSPMTGANTGELFF.

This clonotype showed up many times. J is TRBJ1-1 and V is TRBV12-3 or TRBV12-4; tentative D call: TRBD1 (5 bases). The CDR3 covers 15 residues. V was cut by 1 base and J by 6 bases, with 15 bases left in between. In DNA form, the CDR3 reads TGTGCCAGCAGTTTAGAACCACGAGGGGCTTCTGAAGCTTTCTTT. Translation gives CASSLEPRGASEAFF.

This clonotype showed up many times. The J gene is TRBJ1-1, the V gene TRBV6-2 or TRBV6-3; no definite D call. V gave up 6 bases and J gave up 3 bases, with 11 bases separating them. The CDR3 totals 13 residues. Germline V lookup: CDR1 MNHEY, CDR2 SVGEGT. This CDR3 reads CASSLKGDTEAFF. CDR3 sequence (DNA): TGTGCCAGCAGCTTAAAAGGTGACACTGAAGCTTTCTTT.

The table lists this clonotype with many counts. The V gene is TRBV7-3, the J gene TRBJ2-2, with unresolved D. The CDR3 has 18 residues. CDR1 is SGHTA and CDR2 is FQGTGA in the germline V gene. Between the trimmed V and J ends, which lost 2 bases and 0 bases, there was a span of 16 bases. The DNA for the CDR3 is TGTGCCAGCAGCTTATCTCCACCCGGGTCAGCGAACACCGGGGAGCTGTTTTTT. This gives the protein CASSLSPPGSANTGELFF.

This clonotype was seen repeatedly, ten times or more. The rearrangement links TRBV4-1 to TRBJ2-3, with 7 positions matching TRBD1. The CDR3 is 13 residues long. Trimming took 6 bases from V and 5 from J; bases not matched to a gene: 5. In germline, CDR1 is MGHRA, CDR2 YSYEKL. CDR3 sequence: CASRTQGRDTQYF. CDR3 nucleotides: TGCGCCAGCAGAACACAGGGGCGAGATACGCAGTATTTT.

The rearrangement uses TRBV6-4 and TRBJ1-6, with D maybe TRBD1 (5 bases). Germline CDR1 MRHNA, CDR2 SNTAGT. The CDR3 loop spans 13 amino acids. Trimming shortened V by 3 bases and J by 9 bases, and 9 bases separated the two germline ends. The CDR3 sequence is CASSERGGSPLHF. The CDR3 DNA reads TGTGCCAGCAGTGAGAGGGGTGGTTCACCCCTCCACTTT.

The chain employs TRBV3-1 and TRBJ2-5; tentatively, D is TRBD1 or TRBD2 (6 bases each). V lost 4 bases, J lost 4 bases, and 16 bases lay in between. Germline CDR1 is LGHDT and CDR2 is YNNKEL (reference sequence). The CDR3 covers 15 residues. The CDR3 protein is CASSPSGATLETQYF. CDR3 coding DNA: TGTGCCAGCAGCCCTTCGGGGGCCACTCTAGAGACCCAGTACTTC.

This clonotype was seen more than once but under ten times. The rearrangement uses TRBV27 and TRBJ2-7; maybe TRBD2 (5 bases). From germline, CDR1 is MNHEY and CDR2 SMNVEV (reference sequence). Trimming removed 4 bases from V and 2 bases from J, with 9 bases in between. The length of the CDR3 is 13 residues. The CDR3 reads CASSSSGTYEQYF. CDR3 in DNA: TGTGCCAGCAGTTCGTCGGGGACCTACGAGCAGTACTTC.

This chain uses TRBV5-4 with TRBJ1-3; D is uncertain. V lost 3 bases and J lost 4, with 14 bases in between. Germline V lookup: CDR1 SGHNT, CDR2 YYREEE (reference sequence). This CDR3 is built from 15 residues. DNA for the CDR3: TGTGCCAGCAGCTCTTACGGGTATTTCGGAAACACCATATATTTT. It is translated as CASSSYGYFGNTIYF.

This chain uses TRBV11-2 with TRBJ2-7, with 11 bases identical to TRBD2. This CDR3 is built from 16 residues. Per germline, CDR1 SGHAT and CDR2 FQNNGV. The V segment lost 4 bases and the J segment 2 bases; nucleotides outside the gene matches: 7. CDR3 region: CASSYGSGGAAYEQYF. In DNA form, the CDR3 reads TGTGCCAGCAGCTATGGTAGCGGGGGGGCCGCCTACGAGCAGTACTTC.

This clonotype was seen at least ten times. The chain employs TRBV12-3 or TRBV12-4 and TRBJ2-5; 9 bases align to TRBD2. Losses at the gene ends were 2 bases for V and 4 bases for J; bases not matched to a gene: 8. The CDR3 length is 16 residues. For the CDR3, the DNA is TGTGCCAGCAGTTTATCGAGCGGGGGGCCGGGAGAGACCCAGTACTTC. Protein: CASSLSSGGPGETQYF.

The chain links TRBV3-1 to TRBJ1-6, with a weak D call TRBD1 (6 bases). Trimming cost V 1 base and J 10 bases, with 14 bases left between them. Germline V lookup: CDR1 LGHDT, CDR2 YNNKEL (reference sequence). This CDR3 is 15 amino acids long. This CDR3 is CASSQVPGEGSPLHF. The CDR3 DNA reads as TGTGCCAGCAGCCAAGTCCCAGGGGAAGGATCACCCCTCCACTTT.

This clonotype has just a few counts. CDR3 amino acids: CSVEDRQGSPYEQYF. The CDR3 nucleotides are TGCAGCGTTGAAGATCGGCAGGGGTCGCCCTACGAGCAGTACTTC. The rearrangement links TRBV29-1 to TRBJ2-7; TRBD1 is a possible D gene (6 bases). CDR1 SQVTM and CDR2 ANQGSEA come from the germline V gene. Trimming took 0 bases from V and 2 from J, leaving 14 bases between them. This CDR3 comprises 15 residues.

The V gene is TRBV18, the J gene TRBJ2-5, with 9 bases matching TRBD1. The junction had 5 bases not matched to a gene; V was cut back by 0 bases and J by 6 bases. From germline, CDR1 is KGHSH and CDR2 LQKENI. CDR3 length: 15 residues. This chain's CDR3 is CASSPPTGGTKTQYF. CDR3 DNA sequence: TGTGCCAGCTCACCACCGACAGGGGGGACGAAGACCCAGTACTTC.

The CDR3, as DNA: TGTGCCAGTAGCCAGCTAGCTGAGCAGTTCTTC. Amino acid sequence: CASSQLAEQFF. V gene TRBV19 combines with J gene TRBJ2-1; D is possibly TRBD2 (5 bases). The CDR3 loop spans 11 amino acids. The ends were cut back, 6 bases at V and 9 bases at J, with 9 bases in the middle. CDR1 LNHDA and CDR2 SQIVND come from the germline V gene (reference sequence). Supplemented by reference TRBV19 and TRBJ2-1, the full variable domain reads DGGITQSPKYLFRKEGQNVTLSCEQNLNHDAMYWYRQDPGQGLRLIYYSQIVNDFQKGDIAEGYSVSREKKESFPLTVTSAQKNPTAFYLCASSQLAEQFFGPGTRLTVL.

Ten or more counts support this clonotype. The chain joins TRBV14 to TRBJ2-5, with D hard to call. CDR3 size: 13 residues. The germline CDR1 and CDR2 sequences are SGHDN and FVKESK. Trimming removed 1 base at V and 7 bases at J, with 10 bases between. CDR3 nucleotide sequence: TGTGCCAGCAGCCAAGGTCCCTACGGGACCCAGTACTTC. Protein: CASSQGPYGTQYF.

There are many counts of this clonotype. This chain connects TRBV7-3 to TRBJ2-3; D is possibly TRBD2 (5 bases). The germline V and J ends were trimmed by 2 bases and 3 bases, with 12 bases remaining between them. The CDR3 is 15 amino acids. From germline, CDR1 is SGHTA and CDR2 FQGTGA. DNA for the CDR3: TGTGCCAGCAGCTTAGAGGCAGCGGTGACAGATACGCAGTATTTT. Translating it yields CASSLEAAVTDTQYF. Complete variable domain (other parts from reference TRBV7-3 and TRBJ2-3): GAGVSQTPSNKVTEKGKYVELRCDPISGHTALYWYRQSLGQGPEFLIYFQGTGAADDSGLPNDRFFAVRPEGSVSTLKIQRTERGDSAVYLCASSLEAAVTDTQYFGPGTRLTVL.